One and the same sample provided the 10 T cell receptor beta chains below, sequenced in a study of blood T cell repertoires in COVID-19. Only in-frame clones appear in the TCRdb table, and some are missing; sequencing was by immunoSEQ multiplex PCR. This table holds 95,000 to 100,000 clones, 85% to 95% found once. Source material: peripheral blood. The receptors come from a middle-aged man with active COVID-19.

This clone appeared once. This sequence joins TRBV6-5 and TRBJ2-2; D is possibly TRBD1 (6 bases). The germline V gene has CDR1 MNHEY and CDR2 SVGAGI. The CDR3 has 15 amino acids. V lost 2 bases to trimming and J lost 8 bases, with 15 bases between them. The CDR3 DNA reads TGTGCCAGCAGTTACGGACAGACGTTTCGGGGGGAGCTGTTTTTT. It yields the protein CASSYGQTFRGELFF.

The rearrangement links TRBV27 to TRBJ2-1; TRBD2 matches at 8 bases. CDR3 length: 19 amino acids. The germline CDR1 and CDR2 sequences are MNHEY and SMNVEV (reference sequence). J was trimmed by 9 bases and V by 4 bases; bases with no gene match: 23. The DNA for the CDR3 is TGTGCCAGCAGTTCATTTAGCTTCTCCGGGAGGGCCCGAACGGTTGAGCAGTTCTTC. Amino acid sequence: CASSSFSFSGRARTVEQFF.

This clone was observed once. The V call is TRBV19, the J call TRBJ1-4, with D possibly being TRBD1 (6 bases). The CDR3 spans 13 residues. Germline assignment: CDR1 LNHDA and CDR2 SQIVND (reference sequence). The V end was cut by 10 bases, the J end by 7 bases, with 16 bases between. CDR3 residues: CATSQGRSEKLFF. DNA of the CDR3: TGTGCCACCTCACAGGGCCGGAGTGAAAAACTGTTTTTT.

The chain couples TRBV4-1 to TRBJ2-2; maybe TRBD2 (6 bases). The CDR3 totals 14 residues. V shed 1 base and J shed 6 bases, with 9 bases lying between them. Germline-derived CDR1 and CDR2 are MGHRA and YSYEKL. CDR3 coding DNA: TGCGCCAGCAGCCAAGTTGCGGGGCCCGGGGAGCTGTTTTTT. The encoded protein is CASSQVAGPGELFF.

The rearrangement joins TRBV10-3 to TRBJ2-2; 8 nucleotides match TRBD2. Losses at the gene ends were 6 bases for V and 8 bases for J; bases not matched to a gene: 8. Germline V lookup: CDR1 ENHRY, CDR2 SYGVKD. The CDR3 spans 14 residues. CDR3 sequence (DNA): TGTGCCATCAGCGCACTAGCGGCCGGGGGGGAGCTGTTTTTT. Protein product: CAISALAAGGELFF.

The V call is TRBV7-3, the J call TRBJ2-2; 8 bases are shared with TRBD1. V shed 5 bases and J 0 bases; nucleotides not matched to a gene: 5. CDR3 length: 16 residues. Germline V gene sequence: CDR1 SGHTA, CDR2 FQGTGA. The CDR3 spells CASSRTGGANTGELFF. CDR3 DNA: TGTGCCAGCAGCAGAACAGGGGGAGCGAACACCGGGGAGCTGTTTTTT.

CDR3 sequence (DNA): TGTGCCAGCAGCCTCACAGGGAACCCCTATGGCTACACCTTC. It is translated as CASSLTGNPYGYTF. The J gene is TRBJ1-2, the V gene TRBV5-4; D possibly corresponds to TRBD1 (6 bases). The CDR3 extends over 14 amino acids. The germline CDR1 and CDR2 sequences are SGHNT and YYREEE (reference sequence). V gave up 4 bases and J gave up 4 bases, with 14 bases separating them.

This chain joins TRBV7-9 and TRBJ2-1, with 9 bases identical to TRBD2. The germline V gene encodes CDR1 SEHNR and CDR2 FQNEAQ (reference sequence). Trimming removed 5 bases from V and 8 bases from J; junction bases left unmatched: 10. CDR3 length: 15 amino acids. The CDR3 sequence is CASSRRSGRRDEQFF. The CDR3 DNA follows: TGTGCCAGCAGCCGCCGTAGCGGGAGAAGGGATGAGCAGTTCTTC.

The V and J genes are TRBV19 and TRBJ1-5; D possibly corresponds to TRBD1 (6 bases). CDR1 LNHDA and CDR2 SQIVND come from the germline V gene (reference sequence). The CDR3 runs to 14 residues. Trimming pared 6 bases from V and 5 bases from J, leaving 14 bases between. The chain's CDR3 is CASRGTFRDQPQHF. As DNA, the CDR3 is TGTGCCAGTAGGGGGACATTCAGGGATCAGCCCCAGCATTTT.

V and J are TRBV2 and TRBJ1-5; maybe TRBD1 (6 bases). The CDR3 has 15 residues. V gave up 3 bases and J gave up 6 bases, with 15 bases separating them. Per the germline V gene, CDR1 is SNHLY and CDR2 is FYNNEI. CDR3 sequence: CASSDGRARGQPQHF. The CDR3 DNA sequence: TGTGCCAGCAGTGACGGCAGGGCCAGGGGTCAGCCCCAGCATTTT.